This TCR beta chain is from a study of post-analysis software for immune sequencing data. The wider study: The courses of disease that were included comprised relapsing-remitting, secondary progressive and progressive-relapsing multiple sclerosis. The study's findings and limits: By F measure, strong co-clustering occurred among samples prepared in the same batch. Normalized Chao1 diversity in multiple sclerosis patients fell significantly below that of controls. Compared with controls, patients had more of about 5 TRBV segments, including TRBV5-6, TRBV5-1 and TRBV20-1.

Sequencing libraries made from TCR beta cDNA carried unique molecular identifiers. The source material, about 0.9 to 10 million T cells, gave rise to roughly 0.5 million cDNA molecules. Via MiXCR, TCRdb re-called the PCR reads, giving one row per CDR3 protein. Of a few hundred thousand distinct CDR3 sequences in the sample, 36% were seen once. Note on this clonotype: Antigen specificity is unknown.

Germline V gene sequence: CDR1 SGHAT, CDR2 FQNNGV. Trimming removed 5 bases from V and 0 bases from J; junction bases left unmatched: 5. This CDR3 is 16 amino acids long. The V call is TRBV11-2, the J call TRBJ2-3; 10 bases align to TRBD1. The material sequenced was blood. This clonotype was obtained from a girl aged 5-17 years with multiple sclerosis. The CDR3 sequence is CASSLGQGTSTDTQYF. CDR3 in DNA: TGTGCCAGCAGCCTGGGACAGGGGACCAGCACAGATACGCAGTATTTT.